This record concerns one T cell receptor (beta chain) sequence. Its antigen is not known. These data are taken from a study of T cell responses to AZD1222 COVID-19 vaccine. Study-wide points: Repertoires were collected only later (after the peak T cell response had occurred). Nearly half of unique spike-specific TCRs reportedly avoided B.1.351 and B.1.1.7 mutated regions. Donors were mostly white British, more females; clonal diversity possibly underestimated.

Repertoires were generated with immunoSEQ multiplex PCR, while TCRdb's copy carries only in-frame clones and drops some. In the table there are about 180,000 clones, roughly 93% of which are singletons. Germline V gives CDR1 SGHRS, CDR2 YFSETQ. Trimming removed 2 bases at V and 0 bases at J, with 14 bases between. The CDR3 runs 16 residues. Sample: peripheral blood, taken 28 days after the second dose of the MenACWY control vaccine. The source of this sequence is an adult who received the MenACWY meningococcal vaccine as a control. The chain recombines TRBV5-1 with TRBJ1-1, with no clear D. The CDR3 nucleotides read TGCGCCAGCAGCTTATCGTACGGCCGCATGAACACTGAAGCTTTCTTT. It yields the protein CASSLSYGRMNTEAFF.